This section outlines one TCR beta chain sequence together with its context. Its specificity is unknown. This entry is derived from a study of cytomegalovirus exposure and HLA in healthy donors. The study's findings and limits: Analysis was carried out at a later point, and it linked a missense DCLRE1C variant to TCR beta V- and J-gene trimming.

Each donor was nominally healthy when sampled (though unrecorded immune exposures were likely). Trimming cost V 10 bases and J 0 bases, with 11 bases left between them. CDR3 size: 13 residues. CDR1 ENHRY and CDR2 SYGVKD come from the germline V gene. 60 Vbeta and 13 Jbeta primers were used in PCR. The table came from immunoSEQ multiplex PCR; TCRdb's copy has only in-frame clones and leaves some out. The sample lists 130,000 or so clones, roughly 75% seen once, with around 3.4% in the top ten. The chain combines TRBV10-3 with TRBJ2-3, with a weak D call TRBD2 (5 bases). The sequence came from a man aged 40-49 years in good health and CMV-seronegative. The sequenced material came from PBMCs. For the CDR3, the DNA is TGTGCCACGAGGGCAGAGAGCACAGATACGCAGTATTTT. Its translation: CATRAESTDTQYF.